A single sample is the source of the 3 T cell receptor beta chains below, sequenced in a study of radiation and T cells in renal cell carcinoma. The time point denotes: baseline pretreatment blood. Indicated treatment: 15 Gy SBRT to primary tumor, nephrectomy 4 weeks later. Only in-frame clones appear in the TCRdb table, and some are missing; sequencing was by immunoSEQ multiplex PCR. This sample has around 160,000 clones; about 85% occur once, and the top ten carry 3.5% to 5%. The sample in question was blood, obtained from a patient whose treatment included radiotherapy and nephrectomy. The source is a woman between 65 and 79 years old with renal cell carcinoma.

The chain has TRBV28 and TRBJ2-1; TRBD2 matches 9 bases. CDR3 length equals 14 residues. Losses at the gene ends were 7 bases for V and 9 bases for J; bases not matched to a gene: 10. Germline assignment: CDR1 MDHEN and CDR2 SYDVKM. CDR3 DNA: TGTGCCAGCATACCACCTAGCGGGGCGGGTGAGCAGTTCTTC. Translating it yields CASIPPSGAGEQFF.

The rearrangement links TRBV7-9 to TRBJ2-1; D is unclear. The CDR3 loop spans 13 amino acids. CDR1 is SEHNR and CDR2 is FQNEAQ in the germline V gene (reference sequence). Trimming stripped 2 bases from V and 0 bases from J, with 2 bases between. The DNA of the CDR3 is TGTGCCAGCAGCTTATCCTCCTACAATGAGCAGTTCTTC. It yields the protein CASSLSSYNEQFF.

This rearrangement joins TRBV30 to TRBJ1-1; 8 bases map to TRBD1. This CDR3 region has 15 residues. Per the germline V gene, CDR1 is GTSNPN and CDR2 is SVGIG (reference sequence). V was clipped by 3 bases and J by 5 bases; unmatched bases: 11. The DNA of the CDR3 is TGTGCCTGGAGGGTCTCAGGGGGCGCGTGGACTGAAGCTTTCTTT. Protein sequence: CAWRVSGGAWTEAFF.